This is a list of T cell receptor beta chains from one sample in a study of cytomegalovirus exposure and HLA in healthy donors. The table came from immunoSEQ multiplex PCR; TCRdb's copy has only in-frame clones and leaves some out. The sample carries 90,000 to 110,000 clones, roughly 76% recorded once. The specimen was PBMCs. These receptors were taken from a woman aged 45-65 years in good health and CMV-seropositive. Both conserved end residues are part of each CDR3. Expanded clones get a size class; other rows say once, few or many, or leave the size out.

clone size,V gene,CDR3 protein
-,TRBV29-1,CSVKVDSSYEQYF
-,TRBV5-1,CASRVETEAFF
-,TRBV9,CASSVGLAGADTQYF
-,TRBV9,CASSASYEQYF
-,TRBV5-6,CASSLVGSSGRKQFF
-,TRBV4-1,CASSQATSGGTYEQYF
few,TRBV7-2,CASSFPGQGNSYTF
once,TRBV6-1,CASTPQTGTIEAFF
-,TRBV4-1,CASSQGLAGGRDTQYF
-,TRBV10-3,CAITRTGGEAFF
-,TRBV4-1,CASSQTVIRNNPDF
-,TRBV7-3,CASSPGWGELFF
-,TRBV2,CASSEELAEWNEQFF
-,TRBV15,CATSREGLEQYF
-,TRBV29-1,CSVATVYEQYF
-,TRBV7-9,CASSSNYNEQFF
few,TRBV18,CASSPETGGGEQYF
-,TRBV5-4,CASSPRTGPHSYEQYF
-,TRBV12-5,CASGLVLEGQYYNEQFF
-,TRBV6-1,CASSEGYSRMNTEAFF
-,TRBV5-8,CASSFREPSYEQYF
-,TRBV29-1,CSVPGTGGRANEKLFF
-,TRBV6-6,CASSRDRATNNYGYTF
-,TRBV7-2,CASSLAHRFDTQYF
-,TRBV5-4,CASSLDGGQETQYF
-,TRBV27,CASSHIPASGSSYEQYF
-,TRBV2,CASQGQSGNQPQHF
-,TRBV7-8,CASSSLAGGLGETQYF
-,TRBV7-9,CASSRQGNTEAFF
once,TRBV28,CASSLWGVGELFF
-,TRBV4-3,CASSQERADTQYF
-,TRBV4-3,CASSQEWGDFYNTDTQYF
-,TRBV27,CASSLITTGGIHEQFF
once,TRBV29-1,CSGRQGAYNEQFF
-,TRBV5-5,CASSLGGLAGAYNEQFF
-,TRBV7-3,CASSLNPTGQGADTQYF
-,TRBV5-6,CASSGTGFNQPQHF
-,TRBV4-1,CASSQGNDGNSPLHF
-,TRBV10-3,CAIGGSGGSSYNEQFF
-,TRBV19,CASSPGLAGGPSYNEQFF
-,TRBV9,CASSPGLAFYEQYF
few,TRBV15,CATSREQGWEQYF
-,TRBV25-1,CASSEYGSGSNVETQYF
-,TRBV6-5,CASTPTGGDGRAFF
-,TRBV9,CASSVGGGQETQYF
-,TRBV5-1,CASSLDRPPSGANGLTF
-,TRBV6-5,CASSPSGHFSYEQYF
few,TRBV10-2,CASSFTAYGYTF
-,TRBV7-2,CASSLAPGLAGDPQETQYF
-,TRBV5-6,CASRFTAREGTEAFF
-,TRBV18,CASSPPIGGIGEKLFF
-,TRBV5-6,CASSLELGGYTF
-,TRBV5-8,CASSLRAGGWAKNSQYF
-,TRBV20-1,CSAGTGGQNTF
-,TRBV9,CASSPTGTGGSYEQYF
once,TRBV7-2,CASSFWGAYGYTF
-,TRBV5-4,CASSAAGTSAQGQETQYF